The 21 T cell receptor beta chains below come from one sample, sequenced in a study of blood T cell repertoires in COVID-19. The table came from immunoSEQ multiplex PCR; TCRdb's copy has only in-frame clones and leaves some out. The table records over 250,000 clones, around nine tenths of them present only once. Sample: peripheral blood. These receptor sequences come from a middle-aged woman who had recovered from COVID-19.

V is TRBV5-6 and J is TRBJ1-1, with 11 bases that match TRBD1. Unmatched junction bases numbered 5, after V lost 4 bases and J lost 6 bases. The CDR3 is 14 amino acids. Germline lookup yields CDR1 SGHDT and CDR2 YYEEEE. For the CDR3, the DNA is TGTGCCAGCAGCCCCGGACAGGGGGCCCCTGAAGCTTTCTTT. Protein sequence: CASSPGQGAPEAFF.

V usage is TRBV24-1 and J usage is TRBJ2-5; a possible D gene is TRBD2 (5 bases). The CDR3 contains 13 residues. Germline V gene data show CDR1 as KGHDR and CDR2 as SFDVKD. The V gene lost 9 bases and the J gene lost 4 bases, with 14 bases spanning the gap. The CDR3 protein is CATQSGGGETQYF. The CDR3 bases are TGTGCCACCCAGTCCGGCGGAGGAGAGACCCAGTACTTC.

V is TRBV7-2 and J is TRBJ1-1; D is unresolved. Germline CDR1 is SGHTA and CDR2 is FQGNSA. Deletions cut 5 bases from V and 4 bases from J, with 14 bases between. The CDR3 consists of 14 residues. The CDR3 loop is CASSPAWAGTEAFF. Here the CDR3 DNA reads TGTGCCAGCAGCCCCGCCTGGGCCGGCACTGAAGCTTTCTTT.

The rearrangement uses TRBV24-1 and TRBJ2-7; D is possibly TRBD2 (7 bases). V was shortened by 5 bases and J by 0 bases, with 13 bases between the two germline ends. The CDR3 has 15 residues. Looked up from germline, CDR1 is KGHDR and CDR2 is SFDVKD. The DNA for the CDR3 is TGTGCCACCAGTGGGGCGGGGGCCCTCTCCTACGAGCAGTACTTC. As protein: CATSGAGALSYEQYF.

This clone was recorded only once. The V gene is TRBV5-6, the J gene TRBJ2-5, with 9 bases matching TRBD1. The CDR3 is made up of 14 amino acids. CDR1 SGHDT and CDR2 YYEEEE come from the germline V gene. V lost 2 bases to trimming and J lost 5 bases; unmatched junction nucleotides: 4. The CDR3: CASSLGDREETQYF. CDR3 DNA: TGTGCCAGCAGCTTAGGGGACAGGGAGGAGACCCAGTACTTC.

This sequence joins TRBV7-2 and TRBJ1-2; TRBD1 matches 8 bases. Germline V lookup: CDR1 SGHTA, CDR2 FQGNSA. This CDR3 spans 15 amino acids. Trimming cost V 6 bases and J 2 bases; bases outside gene matches: 8. CDR3 sequence reads: CASREQGGGNYGYTF. CDR3 sequence (DNA): TGTGCCAGCAGGGAACAGGGGGGGGGCAACTATGGCTACACCTTC.

Only a few counts were recorded for this clone. The J gene is TRBJ1-1, the V gene TRBV19, with TRBD1 identical over 7 bases. V trimming: 9 bases; J trimming: 0 bases; junction bases outside the gene matches: 10. This CDR3 is built from 15 residues. Germline CDR1 reads LNHDA; CDR2 reads SQIVND (reference sequence). The CDR3 spells CASLRPGQMNTEAFF. The CDR3 DNA follows: TGTGCCAGCCTGAGGCCGGGACAGATGAACACTGAAGCTTTCTTT.

The V call is TRBV4-1, the J call TRBJ2-1; D gene unclear. The CDR3 length is 17 residues. In germline, CDR1 is MGHRA, CDR2 YSYEKL. Between the trimmed V and J ends, which lost 2 bases and 0 bases, there was a span of 14 bases. CDR3 in DNA: TGCGCCAGCAGCCAACGGGTAGCTGCCAACTCCTACAATGAGCAGTTCTTC. It encodes CASSQRVAANSYNEQFF.

The rearrangement uses TRBV24-1 and TRBJ1-5; D uncertain. Germline assignment: CDR1 KGHDR and CDR2 SFDVKD. CDR3 length equals 16 residues. Between the trimmed V and J ends, which lost 5 bases and 6 bases, there was a span of 19 bases. CDR3 sequence reads: CATSAAGLQSGQPQHF. The CDR3 nucleotides are TGTGCCACCAGTGCGGCGGGTCTCCAATCAGGTCAGCCCCAGCATTTT.

The chain combines TRBV6-6 with TRBJ2-1; 10 bases are a match to TRBD2. Germline-derived CDR1 and CDR2 are MNHNY and SVGAGI (reference sequence). CDR3 length equals 16 residues. V shed 7 bases, J shed 10 bases, and the junction held 16 bases outside the gene matches. The CDR3 sequence is CASTLPGSGRPPEQFF. DNA of the CDR3: TGTGCCAGCACCTTACCGGGTAGCGGGAGGCCCCCCGAGCAGTTCTTC.

The chain combines TRBV5-5 with TRBJ2-7; 8 nucleotides line up with TRBD2. J lost 2 bases, V lost 4 bases, and 14 bases had no gene match. The CDR3 runs to 17 residues. Germline V CDR1 and CDR2: SGHKS, YYEKEE (reference sequence). The CDR3 sequence is CASSPSGGRLTAYEQYF. The DNA for the CDR3 is TGTGCCAGCAGCCCCAGCGGGGGCAGGCTTACGGCCTACGAGCAGTACTTC.

The genes are TRBV7-9 and TRBJ2-3, with 10 bases fitting TRBD2. J was trimmed by 0 bases and V by 6 bases; bases with no gene match: 3. The CDR3 length is 15 residues. Germline V gives CDR1 SEHNR, CDR2 FQNEAQ (reference sequence). The CDR3 region has the DNA TGTGCCAGCAGACTAGCGGGAAGTAGCACAGATACGCAGTATTTT. Amino acid sequence: CASRLAGSSTDTQYF. Drawing the rest from reference TRBV7-9 and TRBJ2-3, the complete variable domain is DTGVSQNPRHKITKRGQNVTFRCDPISEHNRLYWYRQTLGQGPEFLTYFQNEAQLEKSRLLSDRFSAERPKGSFSTLEIQRTEQGDSAMYLCASRLAGSSTDTQYFGPGTRLTVL.

This sequence joins TRBV7-9 and TRBJ2-4; 7 nucleotides align to TRBD1. Trimming at V came to 5 bases and at J to 6 bases, leaving 7 bases not matched to a gene. CDR1 is SEHNR, CDR2 FQNEAQ, per germline (reference sequence). The CDR3 covers 14 residues. The CDR3 DNA reads TGTGCCAGCAGCCGGACGGGACAGCCAAACATTCAGTACTTC. Encoded protein: CASSRTGQPNIQYF.

The chain joins TRBV5-4 to TRBJ1-4, with a weak D call TRBD1 (6 bases). The CDR3 is 14 amino acids. V lost 2 bases, J lost 8 bases, and 13 bases lay in between. Per the germline V gene, CDR1 is SGHNT and CDR2 is YYREEE (reference sequence). DNA for the CDR3: TGTGCCAGCAGCTTACAGGGCCTTGGGGAAAAACTGTTTTTT. It yields the protein CASSLQGLGEKLFF.

The chain employs TRBV3-1 (or the pseudogene TRBV3-2) and TRBJ1-1, with D tentatively TRBD1 (5 bases). The CDR3 consists of 15 residues. CDR1 and CDR2 (germline): LGHDT, YNNKEL (reference sequence). The V and J ends lost 4 bases and 4 bases respectively, with 16 bases between them. DNA for the CDR3: TGTGCCAGCAGCCCCCCCCGGGGGATGGCCACTGAAGCTTTCTTT. Encoded protein: CASSPPRGMATEAFF.

This clone was seen once. V usage is TRBV7-2 and J usage is TRBJ2-1; D remains ambiguous. In germline, CDR1 is SGHTA, CDR2 FQGNSA. The CDR3 runs to 15 residues. V lost 1 base, J lost 6 bases, and 13 bases lay in between. The CDR3 sequence is CASSLGPSRINEQFF. Written as DNA, the CDR3 is TGTGCCAGCAGCTTAGGGCCCAGCAGGATCAATGAGCAGTTCTTC.

CDR3 in amino acids: CAISDSGKFYEQYF. The CDR3 DNA reads TGTGCCATCAGTGACAGCGGAAAATTCTACGAGCAGTACTTC. The V and J genes are TRBV10-3 and TRBJ2-7, with a possible D match to TRBD2 (5 bases). V lost 3 bases and J lost 3, with 12 bases in between. The CDR3 has 14 amino acids. In germline, CDR1 is ENHRY, CDR2 SYGVKD.

This clone has a handful of counts. The chain has TRBV27 and TRBJ1-2; 7 bases fit TRBD1. Germline CDR1 reads MNHEY; CDR2 reads SMNVEV (reference sequence). The CDR3 consists of 16 residues. Trimming at V came to 4 bases and at J to 1 base, leaving 9 bases not matched to a gene. CDR3 coding DNA: TGTGCCAGCAGTTCCCAGACAGGGCCCTATAACTATGGCTACACCTTC. Protein: CASSSQTGPYNYGYTF.

V gene TRBV30 combines with J gene TRBJ1-5; 7 bases match TRBD1. With 5 bases clipped from V and 7 bases from J, the junction kept 8 bases outside the gene matches. Looked up from germline, CDR1 is GTSNPN and CDR2 is SVGIG (reference sequence). This CDR3 contains 13 residues. Written as DNA, the CDR3 is TGTGCCTGGCGACAGGGTCTAGGACAGCCCCAGCATTTT. Its translation: CAWRQGLGQPQHF.

The chain has TRBV30 and TRBJ2-7, with 7 bases that match TRBD2. Germline-derived CDR1 and CDR2 are GTSNPN and SVGIG (reference sequence). The CDR3 spans 13 residues. Germline trimming cut 1 base from V and 6 bases from J; bases unmatched to any gene: 6. CDR3 sequence reads: CAWSGAGRGEQYV. The CDR3 DNA reads TGTGCCTGGAGTGGGGCAGGGAGGGGCGAGCAGTACGTC.

The V gene is TRBV19, the J gene TRBJ1-5, with 7 bases identical to TRBD1. This CDR3 is 16 amino acids long. Trimming removed 5 bases from V and 3 bases from J; junction bases left unmatched: 10. Per germline, CDR1 LNHDA and CDR2 SQIVND (reference sequence). The chain's CDR3 is CASSGRQGTHNQPQHF. CDR3 nucleotides: TGTGCCAGTAGTGGAAGACAGGGAACCCACAATCAGCCCCAGCATTTT. Variable domain in full (rest from reference TRBV19 and TRBJ1-5): DGGITQSPKYLFRKEGQNVTLSCEQNLNHDAMYWYRQDPGQGLRLIYYSQIVNDFQKGDIAEGYSVSREKKESFPLTVTSAQKNPTAFYLCASSGRQGTHNQPQHFGDGTRLSIL.